The 27 T cell receptor beta chains listed next were all sequenced from one sample in a study of OX40 agonist ivuxolimab in advanced cancers. Measured with immunoSEQ multiplex PCR; TCRdb has only the in-frame clones, and not every one. The data hold over 80,000 clones, with less than 90% observed a single time. The sample in question was CD4+ or CD8+ T cells sorted from blood, obtained in a trial of the OX40 agonist ivuxolimab. Receptor source: an adult with an advanced solid tumor such as melanoma, head and neck, liver or kidney cancer.

The V and J genes are TRBV6-6 and TRBJ2-7; 9 bases agree with TRBD1. This CDR3 is built from 12 residues. Germline-derived CDR1 and CDR2 are MNHNY and SVGAGI (reference sequence). The trim removed 6 bases at V and 6 bases at J, leaving 3 bases unmatched. The CDR3 sequence is CASSPGQGEQYF. CDR3 nucleotides: TGTGCCAGCAGCCCGGGACAGGGCGAGCAGTACTTC.

The chain recombines TRBV27 with TRBJ2-7, with D unclear. V was cut by 1 base and J by 2 bases, with 15 bases left in between. In germline, CDR1 is MNHEY, CDR2 SMNVEV (reference sequence). The CDR3 extends over 16 amino acids. CDR3 sequence: CASSLFSLGSTYEQYF. As DNA, the CDR3 is TGTGCCAGCAGTTTATTCTCCCTGGGGTCAACCTACGAGCAGTACTTC.

The chain employs TRBV27 and TRBJ1-5, with D hard to call. The CDR3 has 16 amino acids. The V and J ends lost 1 base and 0 bases respectively, with 10 bases between them. The germline CDR1 and CDR2 sequences are MNHEY and SMNVEV (reference sequence). CDR3 coding DNA: TGTGCCAGCAGTTTATTGGGCGGGGATAGCAATCAGCCCCAGCATTTT. Its protein is CASSLLGGDSNQPQHF.

The chain couples TRBV30 to TRBJ2-1; 9 nucleotides align to TRBD2. The CDR3 runs 13 residues. Trimming removed 7 bases from V and 4 bases from J; junction bases left unmatched: 5. Germline V CDR1 and CDR2: GTSNPN, SVGIG (reference sequence). The CDR3 sequence is CASRSGGYNEQFF. For the CDR3, the DNA is TGTGCCTCACGTAGCGGGGGTTACAATGAGCAGTTCTTC.

The rearrangement joins TRBV9 to TRBJ2-7; 8 bases line up with TRBD1. The CDR3 is made up of 17 amino acids. The trim removed 0 bases at V and 3 bases at J, leaving 11 bases unmatched. From germline, CDR1 is SGDLS and CDR2 YYNGEE. The CDR3 loop is CASSVDSARQGLYEQYF. The CDR3 region has the DNA TGTGCCAGCAGCGTAGATTCAGCGAGACAGGGGCTCTACGAGCAGTACTTC.

The genes are TRBV7-8 and TRBJ2-7, with D perhaps assigned TRBD1 or TRBD2 (5 bases each). Trimming shortened V by 5 bases and J by 4 bases, and 30 bases separated the two germline ends. The CDR3 totals 19 residues. Germline CDR1 reads SGHVS; CDR2 reads FQNEAQ. The CDR3 region is CASSARDRGTRYASYEQYF. As DNA, the CDR3 is TGTGCCAGCAGCGCGAGGGACCGGGGAACCCGATACGCCTCGTACGAGCAGTACTTC.

The gene calls are TRBV27 and TRBJ1-2; maybe TRBD1 (6 bases). V gave up 5 bases and J gave up 8 bases, with 18 bases separating them. This CDR3 region has 14 residues. Germline V CDR1 and CDR2: MNHEY, SMNVEV (reference sequence). CDR3 in amino acids: CASSPLPGAGGYTF. The CDR3 DNA sequence: TGTGCCAGCAGTCCTCTTCCGGGGGCTGGGGGCTACACCTTC.

A note on this clone: A read error may produce the germline difference seen at one junction end. V usage is TRBV19 and J usage is TRBJ1-1, with a possible D match to TRBD1 (6 bases). This CDR3 contains 11 residues. Germline V lookup: CDR1 LNHDA, CDR2 SQIVND (reference sequence). The CDR3 region is CASSIGGGRDF. The CDR3 coding sequence is TGTGCCAGTAGTATAGGGGGGGGCCGCGACTTT.

The genes are TRBV5-1 and TRBJ2-3; D is uncertain. Germline CDR1 and CDR2: SGHRS and YFSETQ. The CDR3 runs 14 residues. Trimming left V 0 bases short and J 2 bases short, with 7 bases between. CDR3 protein: CASSLAPDTDTQYF. The CDR3 DNA reads as TGCGCCAGCAGCTTGGCCCCGGACACAGATACGCAGTATTTT.

The chain couples TRBV4-2 to TRBJ2-5; possible D gene TRBD1, 5 bases. V was pared by 1 base and J by 5 bases, with 11 bases between. Germline CDR1 and CDR2: LGHNA and YNFKEQ. This CDR3 contains 14 residues. The CDR3 reads CASSQGQGKETQYF. Written as DNA, the CDR3 is TGTGCCAGCAGCCAAGGCCAGGGCAAGGAGACCCAGTACTTC.

The chain has TRBV7-8 and TRBJ1-5; D might be TRBD1 (6 bases). Deletions cut 5 bases from V and 0 bases from J, with 8 bases between. Germline V gives CDR1 SGHVS, CDR2 FQNEAQ. The CDR3 spans 14 residues. The CDR3, as DNA: TGTGCCAGCAGCGAGGACAGTAGCAATCAGCCCCAGCATTTT. Its translation is CASSEDSSNQPQHF.

The gene calls are TRBV2 and TRBJ2-5, with 7 bases identical to TRBD2. The CDR3 sequence is 16 residues long. V shed 4 bases and J 4 bases; nucleotides not matched to a gene: 12. CDR1 and CDR2 (germline): SNHLY, FYNNEI. The DNA of the CDR3 is TGTGCCAGCAGTGGTTCCCAGCGGGGAGGATCAGAGACCCAGTACTTC. Translated, it gives CASSGSQRGGSETQYF.

This sequence joins TRBV7-9 and TRBJ1-4, with D possibly matching TRBD1 (5 bases). Germline V gene lookup returns CDR1 SEHNR and CDR2 FQNEAQ (reference sequence). Trimming took off 1 base at V and 0 bases at J, with 9 bases between the two ends. The CDR3 sequence is 16 residues long. The DNA of the CDR3 is TGTGCCAGCAGCTTAGGGGCGGGGGCAACTAATGAAAAACTGTTTTTT. As protein: CASSLGAGATNEKLFF.

The chain links TRBV18 to TRBJ1-6; no firm D call. V was trimmed by 2 bases and J by 7 bases, leaving 3 bases between them. This CDR3 has 12 residues. CDR1 is KGHSH and CDR2 is LQKENI in the germline V gene. The chain's CDR3 is CASSPANSPLHF. CDR3 DNA sequence: TGTGCCAGCTCACCAGCCAATTCACCCCTCCACTTT.

This clone occurred once. V usage is TRBV5-5 and J usage is TRBJ1-5, with 7 bases that match TRBD1. CDR1 SGHKS and CDR2 YYEKEE come from the germline V gene (reference sequence). With V trimmed by 0 bases and J by 5 bases, 5 bases remained unmatched. This CDR3 is 15 amino acids long. CDR3 nucleotides: TGTGCCAGCAGCTTGGTTGGGGACAGCTATCAGCCCCAGCATTTT. Amino acids: CASSLVGDSYQPQHF.

The chain links TRBV19 to TRBJ1-2, with D possibly being TRBD1 (6 bases). The CDR3 sequence is 13 residues long. V was cut by 3 bases and J by 3 bases, with 8 bases left in between. Germline-derived CDR1 and CDR2 are LNHDA and SQIVND (reference sequence). DNA of the CDR3: TGTGCCAGTAGTATCGGACAGTACTATGGCTACACCTTC. Translation: CASSIGQYYGYTF. Drawing the rest from reference TRBV19 and TRBJ1-2, the complete variable domain is DGGITQSPKYLFRKEGQNVTLSCEQNLNHDAMYWYRQDPGQGLRLIYYSQIVNDFQKGDIAEGYSVSREKKESFPLTVTSAQKNPTAFYLCASSIGQYYGYTFGSGTRLTVV.

This clone was seen a handful of times. The chain employs TRBV10-2 and TRBJ2-2, with D possibly being TRBD2 (6 bases). CDR1 is WSHSY and CDR2 is SAAADI in the germline V gene. CDR3 size: 12 residues. V dropped 6 bases and J dropped 13 bases, with 15 bases sitting between them. The CDR3, as DNA: TGCGCCAGCAGGAACCGGGGAGGCGGGCTGTTTTTT. It codes for CASRNRGGGLFF.

The table lists this clone with a few counts. The chain combines TRBV7-9 with TRBJ1-2; the D gene is possibly TRBD1 (5 bases). V was clipped by 5 bases and J by 8 bases, with 15 bases between them. The length of the CDR3 is 13 residues. The germline V gene encodes CDR1 SEHNR and CDR2 FQNEAQ (reference sequence). The CDR3 DNA sequence: TGTGCCAGCAGCACTGGGACCTTAGGGGGCTACACCTTC. It is translated as CASSTGTLGGYTF.

This clone was found a few times. The chain employs TRBV7-2 and TRBJ1-5, with TRBD1 matching 8 bases. V was clipped by 5 bases and J by 6 bases; unmatched bases: 9. Germline assignment: CDR1 SGHTA and CDR2 FQGNSA. The CDR3 is made up of 15 amino acids. The CDR3 nucleotides are TGTGCCAGCAGCAACCGTACAGGGGGGGGTCAGCCCCAGCATTTT. This translates into CASSNRTGGGQPQHF.

The chain couples TRBV18 to TRBJ1-1; 8 positions agree with TRBD1. CDR3 length equals 15 residues. The V gene's germline CDR1 is KGHSH and CDR2 LQKENI. J gave up 4 bases and V 4 bases, and 8 bases lay outside the gene matches. The CDR3 region has the DNA TGTGCCAGCTCACTTGCAGGGGGCGAGGGCACTGAAGCTTTCTTT. Encoded protein: CASSLAGGEGTEAFF.

The chain carries TRBV27 and TRBJ2-5, with TRBD1 as a possible D gene (5 bases). The DNA end lines up better with TRBJ2-7; the J call may be wrong. CDR1 is MNHEY, CDR2 SMNVEV, per germline (reference sequence). The CDR3 runs 10 residues. In nucleotides, the CDR3 is TGTGCCAGACCACAGGACGAGCAGTACTTC. Protein: CARPQDEQYF.

V is TRBV13 and J is TRBJ2-1, with TRBD2 matching over 9 bases. The J segment lost 4 bases and the V segment lost 4 bases, leaving 11 bases of the junction unmatched. CDR1 PRHDT and CDR2 FYEKMQ come from the germline V gene (reference sequence). This CDR3 has 17 residues. The CDR3 DNA is TGTGCCAGCAGCTCTCGGGGGACTAGCAGGGATTACAATGAGCAGTTCTTC. It translates to CASSSRGTSRDYNEQFF.

V gene TRBV7-2 combines with J gene TRBJ1-4; tentatively, D is TRBD1 (5 bases). This CDR3 spans 14 amino acids. Germline V gene sequence: CDR1 SGHTA, CDR2 FQGNSA. V was pared by 4 bases and J by 8 bases, with 14 bases between. The CDR3 protein is CASSSRVGGEKLFF. For the CDR3, the DNA is TGTGCCAGCAGCTCCAGGGTGGGGGGGGAAAAACTGTTTTTT.

The CDR3 nucleotides read TGTGCCAGCAAGCGGCAGCTTAACGACTATGGCTACACCTTC. Its translation: CASKRQLNDYGYTF. The genes are TRBV19 and TRBJ1-2; no reliable D call. V shed 9 bases and J shed 3 bases, with 17 bases lying between them. The CDR3 runs 14 residues. Germline lookup yields CDR1 LNHDA and CDR2 SQIVND (reference sequence).

This chain links TRBV5-1 with TRBJ2-5, with D perhaps matching TRBD1 (6 bases). Germline V gene lookup returns CDR1 SGHRS and CDR2 YFSETQ. This CDR3 comprises 15 residues. Trimming stripped 6 bases from V and 5 bases from J, with 20 bases between. The DNA for the CDR3 is TGCGCCAGCAACGTCGGGACAAATGGGCAGGAGACCCAGTACTTC. Its protein is CASNVGTNGQETQYF.

This chain joins TRBV21-1 and TRBJ2-7. TRBV21-1 constitutes a pseudogene. This CDR3 contains 10 residues. CDR3 in amino acids: CASSKEGQYF. CDR3 in DNA: TGTGCCAGCAGCAAAGAAGGCCAGTACTTC.

The genes are TRBV6-6 and TRBJ2-3; 15 positions match TRBD2. Unmatched junction bases numbered 6, after V lost 4 bases and J lost 7 bases. CDR1 and CDR2 from the germline V gene are MNHNY and SVGAGI (reference sequence). This CDR3 is 16 amino acids long. CDR3 residues: CASSFGTSGGLNTQYF. Here the CDR3 DNA reads TGTGCCAGCAGTTTCGGGACTAGCGGGGGGCTGAATACGCAGTATTTT.